The subject of this entry is one T cell receptor (beta chain). The data derive from a study of control samples from healthy donors and cancer patients. TCRdb's table, derived via immunoSEQ multiplex PCR, lists solely in-frame clones and lacks some. The table has 80,000 or so clones, around 94% seen once; the top ten hold about 6%. The TCR originated in a woman aged 35 to 49 in good health. The sequenced material came from blood.

The CDR3 sequence is CASSFRGQYTEAFF. CDR3 coding DNA: TGTGCCAGCAGTTTTCGGGGGCAGTACACTGAAGCTTTCTTT. This chain uses TRBV28 with TRBJ1-1, with a possible D match to TRBD1 (6 bases). This CDR3 spans 14 amino acids. Deletions cut 3 bases from V and 3 bases from J, with 11 bases between. Germline V gene sequence: CDR1 MDHEN, CDR2 SYDVKM.